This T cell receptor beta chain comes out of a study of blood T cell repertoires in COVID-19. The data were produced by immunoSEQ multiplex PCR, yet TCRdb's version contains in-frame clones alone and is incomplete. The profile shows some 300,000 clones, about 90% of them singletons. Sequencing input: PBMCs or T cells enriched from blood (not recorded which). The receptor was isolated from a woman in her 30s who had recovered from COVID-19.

The CDR3 loop is CASPDNQPQHF. The CDR3 DNA is TGTGCCAGCCCAGACAATCAGCCCCAGCATTTT. This chain uses TRBV21-1 with TRBJ1-5; TRBD1, the table's D call, lacks a check against the DNA. TRBV21-1 is classified as a pseudogene. The CDR3 length is 11 residues.